The 22 T cell receptor beta chains presented below share a single source sample, sequenced in a study of T cell responses to AZD1222 COVID-19 vaccine. The protocol was immunoSEQ multiplex PCR, while the TCRdb copy is restricted to in-frame clones and leaves out a portion. The sample holds about 160,000 clones, 70% to 90% seen once. This specimen consisted of peripheral blood, obtained 28 days after the second AZD1222 dose. These receptor sequences come from an adult who received the AZD1222 COVID-19 vaccine.

This clone was counted a few times. This chain links TRBV5-1 with TRBJ2-3; D perhaps matches TRBD2 (5 bases). Trimming cost V 0 bases and J 6 bases, with 11 bases left between them. CDR1 is SGHRS and CDR2 is YFSETQ in the germline V gene. CDR3 length equals 14 residues. CDR3 in amino acids: CASSLAQEADTQYF. As DNA, the CDR3 is TGCGCCAGCAGCTTGGCCCAGGAGGCTGATACGCAGTATTTT.

This chain uses TRBV25-1 with TRBJ1-2; TRBD1 matches at 9 bases. Trimming took 4 bases from V and 7 from J; bases not matched to a gene: 4. Germline loops: CDR1 MGHDK, CDR2 SYGVNS. The CDR3 contains 13 residues. Written as DNA, the CDR3 is TGTGCCAGCAGTGTCACAGGGGGCCGTGGCTACACCTTC. It encodes CASSVTGGRGYTF.

The CDR3 region has the DNA TGTGCCAGTAGTATGTTTGGTCAGCCCCAGCATTTT. Its translation is CASSMFGQPQHF. The chain is built from TRBV19 and TRBJ1-5; D unresolved. V was shortened by 3 bases and J by 6 bases, with 6 bases between the two germline ends. CDR3 length equals 12 residues. The germline gives CDR1 LNHDA, CDR2 SQIVND (reference sequence).

The chain links TRBV11-3 to TRBJ2-2; no clear D. The CDR3 has 12 residues. V gave up 3 bases and J gave up 7 bases, with 6 bases separating them. Germline-derived CDR1 and CDR2 are SGHNT and YENEEA. CDR3 DNA: TGTGCCAGCAGCTTCCGACTCGGGGAGCTGTTTTTT. It translates to CASSFRLGELFF.

This CDR3 is CASSIDVRRAFF. CDR3 coding DNA: TGTGCCAGTAGTATAGACGTAAGAAGAGCTTTCTTT. V gene TRBV19 combines with J gene TRBJ1-1, with no clear D. The CDR3 loop spans 12 amino acids. Trimming shortened V by 0 bases and J by 10 bases, and 9 bases separated the two germline ends. Per the germline V gene, CDR1 is LNHDA and CDR2 is SQIVND (reference sequence).

This chain uses TRBV2 with TRBJ1-5; no definite D call. The CDR3 has 13 residues. Germline V CDR1 and CDR2: SNHLY, FYNNEI. V shed 7 bases and J shed 0 bases, with 7 bases lying between them. DNA of the CDR3: TGTGCCAGCAACAGATATAGCAATCAGCCCCAGCATTTT. Translating it yields CASNRYSNQPQHF.

V and J are TRBV18 and TRBJ1-3; no clear D gene. V was pared by 0 bases and J by 4 bases, with 4 bases between. The CDR3 is 13 amino acids. Germline V lookup: CDR1 KGHSH, CDR2 LQKENI. The CDR3 DNA reads TGTGCCAGCTCACCACCGAGCGGAAACACCATATATTTT. It specifies CASSPPSGNTIYF.

The J gene is TRBJ2-7, the V gene TRBV6-2 or TRBV6-3; a possible D gene is TRBD1 (5 bases). V shed 4 bases and J shed 5 bases, with 15 bases lying between them. This CDR3 comprises 14 residues. The germline V gene encodes CDR1 MNHEY and CDR2 SVGEGT. DNA for the CDR3: TGTGCCAGCAGTTCGCAGGACATGGACAACGAGCAGTACTTC. This sequence encodes CASSSQDMDNEQYF.

Regarding this clone: Other DNA sequences in the sample encode the same CDR3. This rearrangement joins TRBV23-1 to TRBJ1-2; the D is unclear. TRBV23-1 is an ORF, and what it does is uncertain. Trimming took 0 bases from V and 1 from J, leaving 15 bases between them. This CDR3 region has 17 residues. CDR3 DNA sequence: TGCGCCAGCAGTCAATCGGAAAGAGGAGATGATAACTATGGCTACACCTTC. Translation: CASSQSERGDDNYGYTF.

The V gene is TRBV9, the J gene TRBJ2-4, with 9 bases that match TRBD1. Germline CDR1 SGDLS, CDR2 YYNGEE. The CDR3 has 14 amino acids. Trimming took 4 bases from V and 7 from J; bases not matched to a gene: 6. The CDR3, as DNA: TGTGCCAGCAGCCAATCGGGACAGGGTAACATTCAGTACTTC. This translates into CASSQSGQGNIQYF.

The V and J genes are TRBV9 and TRBJ1-3, with unresolved D. Germline V gives CDR1 SGDLS, CDR2 YYNGEE. V shed 3 bases and J shed 1 base, with 8 bases lying between them. The CDR3 spans 14 residues. The CDR3 coding sequence is TGTGCCAGCAGCGGGACCCAATCTGGAAACACCATATATTTT. It yields the protein CASSGTQSGNTIYF.

The chain combines TRBV7-8 with TRBJ2-3; no clear D gene. The germline V gene has CDR1 SGHVS and CDR2 FQNEAQ. The V gene lost 3 bases and the J gene lost 2 bases, with 9 bases spanning the gap. The CDR3 is 14 amino acids. CDR3 nucleotide sequence: TGTGCCAGCAGCTTTTGGCAGAACACAGATACGCAGTATTTT. This translates into CASSFWQNTDTQYF.

This clone was counted only a few times. The rearrangement links TRBV2 to TRBJ1-1; D gene uncertain. CDR1 is SNHLY and CDR2 is FYNNEI in the germline V gene. The CDR3 runs to 16 residues. Trimming shortened V by 7 bases and J by 4 bases, and 22 bases separated the two germline ends. This CDR3 is CASIAMAGGSGTEAFF. The CDR3 nucleotides are TGTGCCAGCATCGCCATGGCGGGAGGGAGTGGCACTGAAGCTTTCTTT.

The chain combines TRBV12-3 or TRBV12-4 with TRBJ2-6; the D is unclear. The CDR3 is 13 residues long. Trimming took off 3 bases at V and 4 bases at J, with 4 bases between the two ends. The CDR3, as DNA: TGTGCCAGCAGTTTCGCCGGGGCCAACGTCCTGACTTTC. Protein sequence: CASSFAGANVLTF.

The chain recombines TRBV27 with TRBJ1-1; 9 bases align to TRBD1. Looked up from germline, CDR1 is MNHEY and CDR2 is SMNVEV (reference sequence). This CDR3 is 13 amino acids long. V lost 1 base, J lost 8 bases, and 2 bases stayed unmatched. The CDR3 nucleotides read TGTGCCAGCAGTTTATTACAGGGGGCGGAAGCTTTCTTT. Protein product: CASSLLQGAEAFF.

V and J are TRBV27 and TRBJ1-6; TRBD1 agrees at 7 bases. The CDR3 is 14 amino acids. V lost 6 bases to trimming and J lost 7 bases; unmatched junction nucleotides: 6. Per the germline V gene, CDR1 is MNHEY and CDR2 is SMNVEV (reference sequence). The CDR3 here is CASRTGQANSPLHF. DNA for the CDR3: TGTGCCAGCAGGACTGGACAGGCCAATTCACCCCTCCACTTT.

The chain carries TRBV3-1 (or the pseudogene TRBV3-2) and TRBJ1-1; possibly TRBD1 for D (6 bases). This CDR3 has 15 residues. Germline V gene data show CDR1 as LGHDT and CDR2 as YNNKEL (reference sequence). The V end was cut by 4 bases, the J end by 0 bases, with 12 bases between. Here the CDR3 DNA reads TGTGCCAGCAGCCCAAGGACAGTAATGAACACTGAAGCTTTCTTT. This codes for CASSPRTVMNTEAFF.

The V gene is TRBV30, the J gene TRBJ1-5; a weak D match, TRBD1 (6 bases). V was shortened by 0 bases and J by 2 bases, with 17 bases between the two germline ends. Germline V gives CDR1 GTSNPN, CDR2 SVGIG (reference sequence). There are 17 residues in the CDR3. In DNA form, the CDR3 reads TGTGCCTGGAGTGTGGGTGCGTCGGGGGCGGGCAATCAGCCCCAGCATTTT. This sequence encodes CAWSVGASGAGNQPQHF.

The V call is TRBV28, the J call TRBJ1-2; unclear D gene. Deletions cut 5 bases from V and 8 bases from J, with 9 bases between. Germline V gives CDR1 MDHEN, CDR2 SYDVKM. The CDR3 extends over 11 amino acids. The CDR3 bases are TGTGCCAGCAGTGGGCTTGGAGGCTACACCTTC. It translates to CASSGLGGYTF.

This chain uses TRBV10-1 with TRBJ1-1; the match to TRBD1 covers 7 bases. The CDR3 has 14 residues. Per germline, CDR1 WNHNN and CDR2 SYGVQD (reference sequence). V lost 6 bases, J lost 1 base, and 5 bases stayed unmatched. CDR3 coding DNA: TGCGCCAGCAGCTCTACAGGGGCGAACACTGAAGCTTTCTTT. It encodes CASSSTGANTEAFF.

The chain couples TRBV4-1 to TRBJ2-3; D remains ambiguous. Trimming cost V 2 bases and J 0 bases, with 12 bases left between them. Germline V lookup: CDR1 MGHRA, CDR2 YSYEKL. The CDR3 sequence is 16 residues long. CDR3 loop: CASSQYSGTSTDTQYF. CDR3 DNA sequence: TGCGCCAGCAGCCAATACTCCGGAACTAGCACAGATACGCAGTATTTT.

The chain employs TRBV30 and TRBJ2-7; D is ambiguous. CDR3 size: 12 residues. The V and J ends lost 5 bases and 3 bases respectively, with 11 bases between them. CDR1 is GTSNPN and CDR2 is SVGIG in the germline V gene (reference sequence). CDR3 sequence reads: CAWGIRLYEQYF. CDR3 bases: TGTGCCTGGGGTATAAGGCTCTACGAGCAGTACTTC.